This TCR beta chain was captured in a study of breast tumors, draining lymph nodes, adjacent tissues. V was clipped by 8 bases and J by 6 bases, with 21 bases between them. The CDR3 spans 15 residues. Germline CDR1 MNHNS, CDR2 SASEGT. This clonotype showed up many times. TCRdb recomputed calls from the multiplex PCR reads with MiXCR, one row per CDR3 protein. The table lists roughly 70,000 distinct CDR3 sequences, around two fifths of them singletons, with 8.4% in the top ten. The sequence came from a female donor with breast cancer. Some clones in this sample may be carry-over from other donors' samples. The sequenced sample was breast tumor tissue. The rearrangement joins TRBV6-1 to TRBJ2-3; no firm D call. CDR3 in amino acids: CASLIIPALLDTQYF. The CDR3 bases are TGTGCCAGCCTTATCATTCCGGCTCTCTTGGATACGCAGTATTTT.